Each of the 2 T cell receptor beta chains below was sequenced from the same sample in a study of shared clonotypes between healthy human individuals. The repertoire was sequenced with immunoSEQ multiplex PCR; TCRdb's copy has only in-frame clones and lacks some. The sample includes just over 2,000,000 clones, about 95% of them seen just once. Naive CD8 populations comprised CD45RO-negative cells positively selected for CCR7, excluding terminally differentiated effector memory CD45RA+ cells. The sequenced material came from naive CD8+ T cells sorted from blood. The receptors were sampled from a man between 18 and 29 years old in good health.

A word on this clone: This sample also contains other DNA sequences that code for the same CDR3. V gene TRBV4-3 combines with J gene TRBJ2-1, with D perhaps matching TRBD2 (6 bases). The CDR3 is 16 amino acids. In germline, CDR1 is LGHNA, CDR2 YSLEER. V lost 1 base and J 1 base, leaving 11 bases between the germline ends. The CDR3 DNA reads as TGCGCCAGCAGCCAAGTTGGGGGGTCGTCCTACAATGAGCAGTTCTTC. Its translation is CASSQVGGSSYNEQFF.

This sequence joins TRBV9 and TRBJ1-2; D gene ambiguous. Trimming removed 3 bases at V and 8 bases at J, with 14 bases between. The germline V gene has CDR1 SGDLS and CDR2 YYNGEE. The CDR3 runs to 13 residues. CDR3 amino acids: CASSDTGRHGYTF. The CDR3 DNA reads TGTGCCAGCAGCGACACGGGTCGTCACGGCTACACCTTC.